These 17 T cell receptor beta chains share one sample of origin, sequenced in a study of PD-1 blockade in classical Hodgkin lymphoma. Profiling relied on immunoSEQ multiplex PCR, and the TCRdb table lists in-frame clones only, not all of them. The sample contains 110,000 or so clones, nearly 90% of which appear only once. Relapse after autologous stem cell transplantation occurred in every patient, and brentuximab vedotin exposure varied. The sequences come from peripheral blood mononuclear cells (PBMCs), collected before the second cycle of nivolumab. The receptors come from a human donor with classical Hodgkin lymphoma.

The V call is TRBV30, the J call TRBJ1-6; the D is unclear. V was clipped by 0 bases and J by 6 bases, with 9 bases between them. Germline CDR1 GTSNPN, CDR2 SVGIG (reference sequence). This CDR3 region has 14 residues. CDR3 loop: CAWSVGQLNSPLHF. In DNA form, the CDR3 reads TGTGCCTGGAGTGTAGGGCAGCTTAATTCACCCCTCCACTTT.

The rearrangement joins TRBV11-3 to TRBJ2-7; TRBD1 aligns across 9 bases. CDR3 length: 15 amino acids. J was trimmed by 6 bases and V by 5 bases; bases with no gene match: 11. Germline V lookup: CDR1 SGHNT, CDR2 YENEEA. This chain's CDR3 is CASSPGIRQGVEQYF. CDR3 bases: TGTGCCAGCAGCCCTGGTATCCGACAGGGGGTCGAGCAGTACTTC. Full variable domain (outside the CDR3, taken from reference TRBV11-3 and TRBJ2-7): EAGVVQSPRYKIIEKKQPVAFWCNPISGHNTLYWYLQNLGQGPELLIRYENEEAVDDSQLPKDRFSAERLKGVDSTLKIQPAELGDSAVYLCASSPGIRQGVEQYFGPGTRLTVT.

The chain uses TRBV7-6 and TRBJ1-1; D unresolved. Trimming shortened V by 5 bases and J by 5 bases, and 18 bases separated the two germline ends. Germline lookup yields CDR1 SGHVS and CDR2 FNYEAQ. The CDR3 length is 15 residues. CDR3 in amino acids: CASSKMSRSGTEAFF. In DNA form, the CDR3 reads TGTGCCAGCAGCAAGATGAGCCGGAGTGGAACTGAAGCTTTCTTT.

Only one count was recorded for this clone. The chain has TRBV30 and TRBJ2-3; 8 bases align to TRBD2. Looked up from germline, CDR1 is GTSNPN and CDR2 is SVGIG (reference sequence). Trimming cost V 7 bases and J 0 bases; bases outside gene matches: 12. This CDR3 comprises 16 residues. The CDR3 loop is CAFSLNSGISTDTQYF. The CDR3 DNA sequence: TGTGCCTTCTCTCTCAATAGCGGGATTAGCACAGATACGCAGTATTTT.

This sequence joins TRBV19 and TRBJ1-2; D possibly corresponds to TRBD1 (5 bases). V shed 3 bases and J shed 4 bases, with 15 bases lying between them. The germline V gene encodes CDR1 LNHDA and CDR2 SQIVND (reference sequence). This CDR3 has 15 residues. CDR3 region: CASSITGQRIYGYTF. CDR3 nucleotides: TGTGCCAGTAGTATCACAGGACAACGCATCTATGGCTACACCTTC.

This rearrangement joins TRBV7-2 to TRBJ2-3; TRBD1 agrees at 9 bases. Unmatched junction bases numbered 14, after V lost 1 base and J lost 6 bases. The CDR3 runs to 18 residues. Germline-derived CDR1 and CDR2 are SGHTA and FQGNSA. The CDR3 protein is CASSLGVWRTGVGDTQYF. The CDR3, as DNA: TGTGCCAGCAGCTTAGGGGTTTGGCGGACAGGGGTGGGGGATACGCAGTATTTT.

V gene TRBV27 combines with J gene TRBJ1-2; weak D call: TRBD1 (5 bases). Trimming took off 5 bases at V and 7 bases at J, with 8 bases between the two ends. This CDR3 has 11 amino acids. The germline V gene encodes CDR1 MNHEY and CDR2 SMNVEV (reference sequence). DNA of the CDR3: TGTGCCAGCAGTCCGGGACTTGGCTACACCTTC. This sequence encodes CASSPGLGYTF.

The chain couples TRBV27 to TRBJ2-7; D remains unclear. CDR3 length: 11 residues. V was trimmed by 2 bases and J by 12 bases, leaving 11 bases between them. Germline V CDR1 and CDR2: MNHEY, SMNVEV (reference sequence). DNA for the CDR3: TGTGCCAGCAGTTTAGGCGGCAGGATGTACTTC. Its translation: CASSLGGRMYF.

The rearrangement uses TRBV6-6 and TRBJ1-1, with D perhaps matching TRBD1 (5 bases). The V end lost 2 bases, the J end lost 8 bases, and 12 bases lay between the germline ends. This CDR3 is 13 amino acids long. Germline V gives CDR1 MNHNY, CDR2 SVGAGI (reference sequence). CDR3 coding DNA: TGTGCCAGCAGTTACACCACGGGGGGAGAAGCTTTCTTT. Translating gives CASSYTTGGEAFF.

V usage is TRBV28 and J usage is TRBJ1-1, with D tentatively TRBD1 (6 bases). The V gene's germline CDR1 is MDHEN and CDR2 SYDVKM. Trimming took off 6 bases at V and 3 bases at J, with 23 bases between the two ends. There are 17 residues in the CDR3. In DNA, the CDR3 is TGTGCCAGCAGACCATCAGCCGGGACTCCAGGGGACACTGAAGCTTTCTTT. Translation: CASRPSAGTPGDTEAFF.

The chain is built from TRBV27 and TRBJ1-5, with D possibly TRBD1 on 5 matching bases. V was pared by 3 bases and J by 4 bases, with 10 bases between. The CDR3 extends over 14 amino acids. Germline-derived CDR1 and CDR2 are MNHEY and SMNVEV (reference sequence). The chain's CDR3 is CASSFTGENQPQHF. CDR3 DNA: TGTGCCAGCAGTTTTACGGGGGAGAATCAGCCCCAGCATTTT.

This clone has more than one count but fewer than ten. V is TRBV10-1 and J is TRBJ1-5, with D perhaps TRBD1 (6 bases). Trimming cost V 6 bases and J 1 base, with 10 bases left between them. Per germline, CDR1 WNHNN and CDR2 SYGVQD (reference sequence). The CDR3 runs to 14 residues. This CDR3 is CASRDRQSNQPQHF. Here the CDR3 DNA reads TGCGCCAGCAGGGACAGACAAAGCAATCAGCCCCAGCATTTT.

The V gene is TRBV19, the J gene TRBJ2-7; maybe TRBD1 (5 bases). V was cut by 2 bases and J by 1 base, with 9 bases left in between. Germline V gene sequence: CDR1 LNHDA, CDR2 SQIVND (reference sequence). This CDR3 comprises 14 residues. In DNA form, the CDR3 reads TGTGCCAGTAGTATAACAGGAGATTCCTACGAGCAGTACTTC. The encoded protein is CASSITGDSYEQYF.

This sequence joins TRBV7-2 and TRBJ2-3; TRBD2 agrees at 11 bases. The CDR3 spans 16 residues. CDR1 is SGHTA and CDR2 is FQGNSA in the germline V gene. With V trimmed by 1 base and J by 4 bases, 4 bases remained unmatched. The chain's CDR3 is CASSLDSGRAPDTQYF. The CDR3 DNA reads as TGTGCCAGCAGCTTAGATAGCGGGAGGGCCCCAGATACGCAGTATTTT.

The chain recombines TRBV5-4 with TRBJ2-1; 14 positions match TRBD2. CDR1 SGHNT and CDR2 YYREEE come from the germline V gene (reference sequence). J lost 7 bases, V lost 4 bases, and 4 bases had no gene match. The CDR3 has 15 amino acids. Here the CDR3 reads CASSLGTSGSNEQFF. The CDR3 DNA is TGTGCCAGCAGCCTAGGGACTAGCGGGAGTAATGAGCAGTTCTTC.

This chain joins TRBV4-1 and TRBJ1-1, with a tentative D call TRBD1 (5 bases). The CDR3 is 14 residues long. Trimming cost V 4 bases and J 6 bases, with 15 bases left between them. Germline V gene lookup returns CDR1 MGHRA and CDR2 YSYEKL. The CDR3 region has the DNA TGCGCCAGCAGCCCCACACGTGGAGGGGCTGAAGCTTTCTTT. It translates to CASSPTRGGAEAFF.

The chain couples TRBV6-5 to TRBJ1-3; 10 bases align to TRBD1. The CDR3 spans 15 residues. From germline, CDR1 is MNHEY and CDR2 SVGAGI. Trimming took 5 bases from V and 7 from J; bases not matched to a gene: 8. CDR3 protein: CASSRTGGTKNTIYF. For the CDR3, the DNA is TGTGCCAGCAGTCGGACAGGGGGGACAAAGAACACCATATATTTT.